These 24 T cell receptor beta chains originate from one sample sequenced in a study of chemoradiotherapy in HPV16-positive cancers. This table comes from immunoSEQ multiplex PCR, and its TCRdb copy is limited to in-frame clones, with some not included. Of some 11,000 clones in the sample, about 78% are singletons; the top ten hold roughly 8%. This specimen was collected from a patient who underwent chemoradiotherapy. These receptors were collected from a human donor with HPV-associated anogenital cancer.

The CDR3 coding sequence is TGTGCCAGCAGCTTATCGGGGGACGAGCAGTACTTC. Translating it yields CASSLSGDEQYF. This rearrangement joins TRBV7-6 to TRBJ2-7; maybe TRBD2 (6 bases). Trimming took 2 bases from V and 5 from J, leaving 7 bases between them. The length of the CDR3 is 12 residues. The germline V gene encodes CDR1 SGHVS and CDR2 FNYEAQ.

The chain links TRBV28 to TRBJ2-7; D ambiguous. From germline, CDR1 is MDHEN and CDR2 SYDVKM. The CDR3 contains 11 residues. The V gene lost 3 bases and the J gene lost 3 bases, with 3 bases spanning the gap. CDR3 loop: CASSFLYEQYF. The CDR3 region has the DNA TGTGCCAGCAGTTTCCTCTACGAGCAGTACTTC.

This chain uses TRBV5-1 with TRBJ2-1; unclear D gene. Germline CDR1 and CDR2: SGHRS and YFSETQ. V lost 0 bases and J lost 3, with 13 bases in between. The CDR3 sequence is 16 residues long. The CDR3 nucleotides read TGCGCCAGCAGCTTGGGTGTCAGCGAAAACTACAATGAGCAGTTCTTC. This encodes CASSLGVSENYNEQFF.

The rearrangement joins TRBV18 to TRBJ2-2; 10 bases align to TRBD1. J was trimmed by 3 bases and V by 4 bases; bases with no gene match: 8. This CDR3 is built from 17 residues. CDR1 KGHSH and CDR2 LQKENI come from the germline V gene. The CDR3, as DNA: TGTGCCAGCTCACTAATCCTGACAGGGGGCGACACCGGGGAGCTGTTTTTT. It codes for CASSLILTGGDTGELFF.

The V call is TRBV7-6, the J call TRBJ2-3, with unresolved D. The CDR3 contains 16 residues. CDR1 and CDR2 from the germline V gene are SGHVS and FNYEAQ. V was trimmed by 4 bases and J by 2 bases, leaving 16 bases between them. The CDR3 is CASSSTSGWNTDTQYF. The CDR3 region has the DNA TGTGCCAGCAGCTCAACCTCCGGGTGGAACACAGATACGCAGTATTTT.

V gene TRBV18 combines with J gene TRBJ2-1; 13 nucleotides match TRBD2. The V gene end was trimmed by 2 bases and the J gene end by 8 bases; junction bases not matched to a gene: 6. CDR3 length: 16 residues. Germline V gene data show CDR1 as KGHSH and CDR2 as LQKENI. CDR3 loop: CASSPWTSGSGDEQFF. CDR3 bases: TGTGCCAGCTCACCATGGACTAGCGGGAGTGGTGATGAGCAGTTCTTC.

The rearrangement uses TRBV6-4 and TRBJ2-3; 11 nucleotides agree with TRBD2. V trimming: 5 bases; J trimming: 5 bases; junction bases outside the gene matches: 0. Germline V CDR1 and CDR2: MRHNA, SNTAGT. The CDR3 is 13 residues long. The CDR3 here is CASSTSGRDTQYF. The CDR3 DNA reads TGTGCCAGCAGTACTAGCGGGAGAGATACGCAGTATTTT.

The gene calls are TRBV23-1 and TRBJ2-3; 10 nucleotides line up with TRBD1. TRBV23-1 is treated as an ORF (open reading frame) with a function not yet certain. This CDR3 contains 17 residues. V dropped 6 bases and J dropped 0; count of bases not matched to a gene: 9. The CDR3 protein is CASRGTGATFSTDTQYF. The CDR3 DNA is TGCGCCAGCAGGGGGACAGGGGCTACATTTAGCACAGATACGCAGTATTTT.

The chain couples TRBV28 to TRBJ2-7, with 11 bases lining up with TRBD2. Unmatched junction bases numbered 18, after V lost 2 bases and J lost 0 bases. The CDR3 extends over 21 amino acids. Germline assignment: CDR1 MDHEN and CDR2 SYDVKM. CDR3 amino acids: CASSLVLRGLAVSGGSYEQYF. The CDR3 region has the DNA TGTGCCAGCAGTTTAGTTTTGAGGGGACTAGCGGTTTCAGGGGGCTCCTACGAGCAGTACTTC.

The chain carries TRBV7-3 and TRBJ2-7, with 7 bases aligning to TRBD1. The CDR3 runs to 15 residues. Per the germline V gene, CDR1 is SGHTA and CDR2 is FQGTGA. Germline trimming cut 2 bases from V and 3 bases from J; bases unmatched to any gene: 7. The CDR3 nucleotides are TGTGCCAGCAGCTTACTCGGACAGGAGAACTACGAGCAGTACTTC. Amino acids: CASSLLGQENYEQYF.

Here the CDR3 DNA reads TGTGCCAGCAGCTCGACAGGGGGCGCAGACACCGGGGAGCTGTTTTTT. This translates into CASSSTGGADTGELFF. This chain connects TRBV9 to TRBJ2-2; 10 bases agree with TRBD1. The CDR3 is 16 amino acids. V dropped 4 bases and J dropped 3; count of bases not matched to a gene: 6. Germline values: CDR1 SGDLS, CDR2 YYNGEE.

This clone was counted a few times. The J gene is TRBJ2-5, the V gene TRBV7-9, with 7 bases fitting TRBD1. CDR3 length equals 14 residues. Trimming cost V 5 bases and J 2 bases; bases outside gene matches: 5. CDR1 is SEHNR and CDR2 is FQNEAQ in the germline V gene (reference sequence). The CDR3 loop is CASSTGELQETQYF. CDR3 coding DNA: TGTGCCAGCAGCACAGGGGAGTTACAAGAGACCCAGTACTTC.

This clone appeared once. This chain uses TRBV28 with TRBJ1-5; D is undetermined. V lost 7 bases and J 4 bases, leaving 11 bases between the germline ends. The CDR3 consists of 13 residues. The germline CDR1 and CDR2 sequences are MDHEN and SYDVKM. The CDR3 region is CASILAVNQPQHF. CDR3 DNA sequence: TGTGCCAGCATCCTAGCCGTTAATCAGCCCCAGCATTTT. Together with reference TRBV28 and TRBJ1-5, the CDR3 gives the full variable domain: DVKVTQSSRYLVKRTGEKVFLECVQDMDHENMFWYRQDPGLGLRLIYFSYDVKMKEKGDIPEGYSVSREKKERFSLILESASTNQTSMYLCASILAVNQPQHFGDGTRLSIL.

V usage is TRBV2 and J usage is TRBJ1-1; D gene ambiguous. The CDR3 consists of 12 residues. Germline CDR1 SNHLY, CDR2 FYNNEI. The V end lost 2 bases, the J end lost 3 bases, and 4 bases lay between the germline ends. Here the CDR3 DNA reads TGTGCCAGCAGTGAAACATACACTGAAGCTTTCTTT. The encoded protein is CASSETYTEAFF.

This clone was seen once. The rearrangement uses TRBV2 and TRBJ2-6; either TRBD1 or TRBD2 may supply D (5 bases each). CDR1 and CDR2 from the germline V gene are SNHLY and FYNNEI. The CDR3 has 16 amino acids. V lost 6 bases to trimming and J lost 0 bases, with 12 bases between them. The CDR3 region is CASSQGRISGANVLTF. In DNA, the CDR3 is TGTGCCAGCAGCCAGGGACGCATCTCTGGGGCCAACGTCCTGACTTTC.

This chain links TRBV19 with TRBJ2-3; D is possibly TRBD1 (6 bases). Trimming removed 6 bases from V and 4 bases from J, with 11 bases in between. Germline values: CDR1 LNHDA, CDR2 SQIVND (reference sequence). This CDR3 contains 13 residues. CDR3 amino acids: CASSTGYADTQYF. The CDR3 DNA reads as TGTGCCAGTAGCACAGGGTATGCAGATACGCAGTATTTT.

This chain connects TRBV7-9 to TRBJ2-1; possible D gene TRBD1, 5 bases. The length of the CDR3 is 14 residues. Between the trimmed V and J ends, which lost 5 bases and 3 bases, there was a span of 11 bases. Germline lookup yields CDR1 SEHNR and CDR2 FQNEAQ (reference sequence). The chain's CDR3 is CASSLQAHYNEQFF. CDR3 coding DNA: TGTGCCAGCAGCCTACAGGCGCACTACAATGAGCAGTTCTTC.

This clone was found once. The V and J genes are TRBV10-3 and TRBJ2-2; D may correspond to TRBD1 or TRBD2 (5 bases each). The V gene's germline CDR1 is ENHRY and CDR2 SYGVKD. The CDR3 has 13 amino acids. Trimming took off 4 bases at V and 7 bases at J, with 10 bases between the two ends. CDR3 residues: CAISVNGGGELFF. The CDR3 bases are TGTGCCATCAGTGTAAATGGGGGCGGGGAGCTGTTTTTT.

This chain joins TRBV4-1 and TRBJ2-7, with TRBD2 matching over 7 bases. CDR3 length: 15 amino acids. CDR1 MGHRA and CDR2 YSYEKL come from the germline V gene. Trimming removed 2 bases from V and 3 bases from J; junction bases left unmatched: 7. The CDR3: CASSQPPSGNYEQYF. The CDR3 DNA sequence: TGCGCCAGCAGCCAACCCCCTAGCGGTAACTACGAGCAGTACTTC.

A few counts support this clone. The CDR3 sequence is CASSEGQGDYNEQFF. The DNA for the CDR3 is TGTGCCAGCAGCGAAGGGCAAGGGGACTACAATGAGCAGTTCTTC. The chain links TRBV7-9 to TRBJ2-1; a weak D match, TRBD1 (5 bases). Trimming removed 5 bases from V and 3 bases from J, with 14 bases in between. The CDR3 length is 15 residues. The germline CDR1 and CDR2 sequences are SEHNR and FQNEAQ (reference sequence).

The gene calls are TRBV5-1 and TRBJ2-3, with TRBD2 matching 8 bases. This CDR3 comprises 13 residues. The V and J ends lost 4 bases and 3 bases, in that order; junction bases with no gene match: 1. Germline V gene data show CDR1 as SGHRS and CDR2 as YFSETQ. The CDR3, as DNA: TGCGCCAGCAGCGGACTAGCAACAGATACGCAGTATTTT. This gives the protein CASSGLATDTQYF.

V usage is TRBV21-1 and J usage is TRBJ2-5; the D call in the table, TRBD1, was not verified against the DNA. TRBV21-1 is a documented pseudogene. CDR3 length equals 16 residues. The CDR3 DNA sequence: TGTGCCAGCAGCAAAAATCAGGACAGGGGCGACGAGACCCAGTACTTC. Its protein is CASSKNQDRGDETQYF.

CDR3 sequence reads: CASSPRDRDFLALHF. In DNA form, the CDR3 reads TGTGCCAGCAGCCCCCGGGACAGGGACTTCCTCGCCCTCCACTTT. J is TRBJ1-6 and V is TRBV11-2, with 9 bases matching TRBD1. Germline-derived CDR1 and CDR2 are SGHAT and FQNNGV. This CDR3 spans 15 amino acids. Germline trimming cut 5 bases from V and 14 bases from J; bases unmatched to any gene: 13. Variable domain in full (rest from reference TRBV11-2 and TRBJ1-6): EAGVAQSPRYKIIEKRQSVAFWCNPISGHATLYWYQQILGQGPKLLIQFQNNGVVDDSQLPKDRFSAERLKGVDSTLKIQPAKLEDSAVYLCASSPRDRDFLALHFGNGTRLTVT.

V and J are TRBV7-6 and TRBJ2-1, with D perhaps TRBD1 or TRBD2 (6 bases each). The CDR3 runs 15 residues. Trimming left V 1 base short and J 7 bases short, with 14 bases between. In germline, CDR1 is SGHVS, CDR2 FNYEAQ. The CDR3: CASSLDLGGGNEQFF. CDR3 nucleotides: TGTGCCAGCAGCTTAGACCTTGGAGGGGGTAATGAGCAGTTCTTC.